Listed here are 8 T cell receptor beta chains from one sample, sequenced in a study of shared clonotypes between healthy human individuals. The method was immunoSEQ multiplex PCR; TCRdb's version includes in-frame clones alone and lacks a portion of them. The sample shows around 720,000 clones, around 73% of them seen only once. The sequencing input was memory CD4+ T cells sorted from blood. The subset is: CD45RA-negative fraction. Receptors originate from a woman aged 25 to 39 in good health.

The chain couples TRBV18 to TRBJ2-5; 8 bases fit TRBD1. The CDR3 runs 18 residues. Germline V gives CDR1 KGHSH, CDR2 LQKENI. V lost 5 bases and J lost 5; bases outside the gene matches: 19. CDR3 loop: CASSLSHGQGDVLETQYF. The CDR3 DNA reads TGTGCCAGCTCATTATCCCACGGACAGGGAGACGTACTGGAGACCCAGTACTTC.

The chain joins TRBV25-1 to TRBJ1-4; 10 positions agree with TRBD1. The CDR3 length is 15 residues. Germline lookup yields CDR1 MGHDK and CDR2 SYGVNS. V gave up 4 bases and J gave up 7 bases; unmatched junction bases: 6. The CDR3 region is CASSVGQGGSEKLFF. The CDR3 coding sequence is TGTGCCAGCAGTGTCGGACAGGGGGGGAGTGAAAAACTGTTTTTT.

The V and J genes are TRBV5-6 and TRBJ2-7, with D possibly TRBD2 on 5 matching bases. Germline CDR1 reads SGHDT; CDR2 reads YYEEEE. The CDR3 sequence is 13 residues long. V was shortened by 2 bases and J by 6 bases, with 12 bases between the two germline ends. The CDR3 region is CASSLKGRSEQYF. In DNA form, the CDR3 reads TGTGCCAGCAGCTTAAAAGGGAGAAGCGAGCAGTACTTC. The full variable domain, rest sourced from reference TRBV5-6 and TRBJ2-7, is DAGVTQSPTHLIKTRGQQVTLRCSPKSGHDTVSWYQQALGQGPQFIFQYYEEEERQRGNFPDRFSGHQFPNYSSELNVNALLLGDSALYLCASSLKGRSEQYFGPGTRLTVT.

Points on this clone: The sample contains more than one DNA sequence encoding this CDR3. The V gene is TRBV20-1, the J gene TRBJ1-2; D is uncertain. There are 11 residues in the CDR3. CDR1 is DFQATT and CDR2 is SNEGSKA in the germline V gene (reference sequence). Trimming took off 1 base at V and 2 bases at J, with 2 bases between the two ends. For the CDR3, the DNA is TGCAGTGCTAGAGCCAACTATGGCTACACCTTC. The encoded protein is CSARANYGYTF.

The chain employs TRBV19 and TRBJ2-6; the D gene is possibly TRBD2 (7 bases). Trimming took off 6 bases at V and 4 bases at J, with 19 bases between the two ends. The CDR3 extends over 17 amino acids. Germline V gene data show CDR1 as LNHDA and CDR2 as SQIVND (reference sequence). The CDR3 sequence is CASSRPGGSQGANVLTF. The CDR3 nucleotides read TGTGCCAGTAGCCGGCCGGGGGGCTCCCAGGGGGCCAACGTCCTGACTTTC.

Concerning this clone itself: This CDR3 is also generated by other DNA sequences in the sample. The rearrangement links TRBV2 to TRBJ1-5; a possible D gene is TRBD1 (6 bases). This CDR3 is 13 amino acids long. Germline CDR1 is SNHLY and CDR2 is FYNNEI. Trimming stripped 6 bases from V and 3 bases from J, with 9 bases between. The DNA of the CDR3 is TGTGCCAGCAGAGGACAGATCAATCAGCCCCAGCATTTT. This translates into CASRGQINQPQHF.

The chain joins TRBV18 to TRBJ2-6; perhaps TRBD2 as D (6 bases). Trimming stripped 0 bases from V and 2 bases from J, with 8 bases between. This CDR3 contains 16 residues. Germline V gene sequence: CDR1 KGHSH, CDR2 LQKENI. CDR3 in amino acids: CASSPPRGTGANVLTF. For the CDR3, the DNA is TGTGCCAGCTCACCACCTCGGGGGACTGGGGCCAACGTCCTGACTTTC.

J is TRBJ1-1 and V is TRBV7-9, with 7 bases lining up with TRBD1. The germline gives CDR1 SEHNR, CDR2 FQNEAQ (reference sequence). Trimming at V came to 0 bases and at J to 5 bases, leaving 9 bases not matched to a gene. CDR3 length: 16 amino acids. CDR3 bases: TGTGCCAGCAGCTTAGCGCAAAGCCAGGGGGGTACTGAAGCTTTCTTT. This translates into CASSLAQSQGGTEAFF.